This T cell receptor beta chain was sequenced in a study of T cells in Graves' hyperthyroidism and ophthalmopathy. Study-level findings and limits: Ophthalmopathy and stable hyperthyroidism were told apart by a 13 V-J model. Model output signaled ophthalmopathy a median roughly 6.1 months ahead of onset.

TCR beta CDR3 regions were amplified from RNA. First-round RT-PCR of the TCR CDR3 relied on the HTBI primer set. TCRdb redid the calling of the multiplex PCR reads with MiXCR, one entry per CDR3 protein. The sample records about 380,000 distinct CDR3 sequences, 18% being singletons. The germline V gene encodes CDR1 SGDLS and CDR2 YYNGEE. This CDR3 region has 14 residues. Trimming removed 4 bases from V and 8 bases from J, with 15 bases in between. Each diagnosis drew on symptoms, thyroxine, TRAb, thyroid ultrasound and orbital computed tomography findings. PBMCs were sourced from less than 13 ml fresh peripheral blood. This clonotype was seen at least ten times. Its antigen remains unknown.

This sequence was found in a man aged 18-30 years with Graves' ophthalmopathy. The sample consisted of blood. The chain has TRBV9 and TRBJ1-4; D gene uncertain. DNA for the CDR3: TGTGCCAGCAGCCCTCCGGGAAGGGAGGAAAAACTGTTTTTT. Translated, it gives CASSPPGREEKLFF.